This T cell receptor beta chain is from a study of regulatory T cells in long-lasting Graves disease. General observations from the study: With a small sample size, accuracy may have been reduced.

Time point reported: newly diagnosed GD, antithyroid drugs for less than 3 months. With RNA extracted from PBMCs as input, the TCR library was made. The V gene's germline CDR1 is SGHAT and CDR2 FQNNGV. After removal of 2 bases from V and 3 bases from J, the junction contained 6 bases not matched to a gene. This CDR3 comprises 16 residues. The TCR beta library used iRepertoire HTBI primers with Arm-PCR amplification of CDR3. TCRdb ran MiXCR on the multiplex PCR reads and lists one entry per CDR3 protein. The repertoire has 350,000 to 400,000 distinct CDR3 sequences, roughly 17% of them found once; the top ten carry over 20%. The sample holds many counts of this clonotype. Its antigen remains unknown. These same records also appear under a second study, on T cells in Graves' hyperthyroidism and ophthalmopathy. According to that study: Researchers ran a first-round RT-PCR on the TCR CDR3 using the HTBI primer set. Most expanded thyroid clonotypes above 0.001 also appeared in blood.

The source was peripheral blood mononuclear cells (PBMCs), collected at new diagnosis, from a patient treated with antithyroid drugs. This sequence originates from a woman between 18 and 30 years old with Graves disease. V is TRBV11-2 and J is TRBJ2-3; TRBD2 aligns across 9 bases. This chain's CDR3 is CASSLFGSGSTDTQYF. DNA for the CDR3: TGTGCCAGCAGCTTATTCGGTAGCGGGAGTACAGATACGCAGTATTTT.